This entry is about one TCR beta chain. The data originate from a study of cytomegalovirus exposure and HLA in healthy donors. This PCR relied on a set of 60 Vbeta primers and 13 Jbeta primers. Method: immunoSEQ multiplex PCR; TCRdb's copy keeps in-frame clones and lacks some. This sample's table reports around 45,000 clones. The CDR3 is made up of 14 amino acids. The ends were cut back, 0 bases at V and 3 bases at J, with 10 bases in the middle. Germline V CDR1 and CDR2: SGHTS, YDEGEE. V gene TRBV5-8 combines with J gene TRBJ2-7; no definite D call. Sequences were obtained from PBMCs. The clonotype was recovered from a male donor in good health and CMV-seronegative. CDR3 nucleotides: TGTGCCAGCAGCTTGGTTGCCAGTCGCTACGAGCAGTACTTC. Protein sequence: CASSLVASRYEQYF.